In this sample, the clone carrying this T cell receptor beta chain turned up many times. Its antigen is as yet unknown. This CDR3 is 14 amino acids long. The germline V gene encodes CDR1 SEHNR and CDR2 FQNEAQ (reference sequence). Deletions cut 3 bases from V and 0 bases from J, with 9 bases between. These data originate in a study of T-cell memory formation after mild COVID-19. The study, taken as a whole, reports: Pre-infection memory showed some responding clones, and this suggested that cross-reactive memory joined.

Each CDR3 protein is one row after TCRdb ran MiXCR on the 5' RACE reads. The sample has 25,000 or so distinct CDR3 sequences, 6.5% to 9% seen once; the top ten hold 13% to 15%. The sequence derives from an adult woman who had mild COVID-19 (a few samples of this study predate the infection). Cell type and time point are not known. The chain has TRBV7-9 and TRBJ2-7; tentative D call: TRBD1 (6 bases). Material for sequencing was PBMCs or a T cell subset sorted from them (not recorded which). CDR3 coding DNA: TGTGCCAGCAGCTTTGGACAGCCCTCCTACGAGCAGTACTTC. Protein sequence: CASSFGQPSYEQYF.